This T cell receptor (beta chain) was found in a study of CD8 T cells in ankylosing spondylitis. MiXCR, applied by TCRdb to the 5' RACE reads, yields one record per CDR3 protein. This table has hundreds of thousands of distinct CDR3 sequences, around a quarter appearing once. Sequences were obtained from blood, either unsorted or a sorted T cell fraction (not recorded which). This receptor was obtained from a male donor with ankylosing spondylitis or in good health (not recorded which).

This chain's CDR3 is CSARESDRRTNTGELFF. The CDR3 DNA follows: TGCAGTGCTAGGGAAAGCGACAGGCGAACGAACACCGGGGAGCTGTTTTTT. The J gene is TRBJ2-2, the V gene TRBV20-1, with D maybe TRBD1 (6 bases). The V gene lost 3 bases and the J gene lost 0 bases, with 17 bases spanning the gap. The germline CDR1 and CDR2 sequences are DFQATT and SNEGSKA (reference sequence). The CDR3 totals 17 residues.